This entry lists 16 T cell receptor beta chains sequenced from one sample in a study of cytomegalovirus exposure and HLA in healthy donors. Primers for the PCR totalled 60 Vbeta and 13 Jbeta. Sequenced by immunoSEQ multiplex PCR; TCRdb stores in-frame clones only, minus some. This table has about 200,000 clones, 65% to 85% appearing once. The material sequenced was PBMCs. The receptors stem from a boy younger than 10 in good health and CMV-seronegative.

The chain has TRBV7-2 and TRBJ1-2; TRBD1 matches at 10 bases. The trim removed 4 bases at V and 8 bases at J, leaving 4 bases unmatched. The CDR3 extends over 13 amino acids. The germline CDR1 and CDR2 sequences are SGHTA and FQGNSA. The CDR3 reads CASSSDRGRGYTF. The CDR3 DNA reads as TGTGCCAGCAGCTCCGACAGGGGGCGGGGCTACACCTTC.

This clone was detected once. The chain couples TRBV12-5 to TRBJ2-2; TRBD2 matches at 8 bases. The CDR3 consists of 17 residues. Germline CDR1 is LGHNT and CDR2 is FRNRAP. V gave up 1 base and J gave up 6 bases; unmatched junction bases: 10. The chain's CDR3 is CASGLEGGLGKAGELFF. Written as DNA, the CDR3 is TGTGCTAGTGGTTTGGAAGGGGGACTAGGCAAGGCCGGGGAGCTGTTTTTT.

CDR3: CASSQGPFGGQGNTIYF. The CDR3 bases are TGCGCCAGCAGCCAAGGCCCGTTTGGGGGCCAGGGAAACACCATATATTTT. This chain links TRBV4-1 with TRBJ1-3; D is perhaps TRBD1 (6 bases). Germline CDR1 MGHRA, CDR2 YSYEKL. The CDR3 is made up of 17 amino acids. V lost 1 base to trimming and J lost 4 bases, with 17 bases between them.

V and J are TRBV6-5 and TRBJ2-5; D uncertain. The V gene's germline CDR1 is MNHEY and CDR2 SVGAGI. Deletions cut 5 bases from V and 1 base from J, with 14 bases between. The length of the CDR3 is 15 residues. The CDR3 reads CASSISLGSQETQYF. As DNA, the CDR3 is TGTGCCAGCAGTATTTCCCTGGGCAGCCAAGAGACCCAGTACTTC.

The CDR3 sequence is CASSLGFQDEQYF. CDR3 in DNA: TGCGCCAGCAGCTTGGGTTTTCAGGACGAGCAGTACTTC. The chain has TRBV5-1 and TRBJ2-7; D ambiguous. This CDR3 is built from 13 residues. CDR1 and CDR2 (germline): SGHRS, YFSETQ. V dropped 0 bases and J dropped 5 bases, with 9 bases sitting between them.

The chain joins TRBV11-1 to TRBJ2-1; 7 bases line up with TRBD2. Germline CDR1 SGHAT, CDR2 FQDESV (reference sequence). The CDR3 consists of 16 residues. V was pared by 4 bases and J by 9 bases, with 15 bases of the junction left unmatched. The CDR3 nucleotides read TGTGCCAGCAGCTCCAATCTAGCGGCCACCTCGTTTGAGCAGTTCTTC. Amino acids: CASSSNLAATSFEQFF.

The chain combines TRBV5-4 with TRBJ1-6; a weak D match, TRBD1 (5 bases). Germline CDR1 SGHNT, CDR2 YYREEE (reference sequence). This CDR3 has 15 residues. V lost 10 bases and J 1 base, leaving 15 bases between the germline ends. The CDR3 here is CAAHAGGSYNSPLHF. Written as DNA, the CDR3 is TGTGCCGCACACGCCGGGGGATCCTATAATTCACCCCTCCACTTT.

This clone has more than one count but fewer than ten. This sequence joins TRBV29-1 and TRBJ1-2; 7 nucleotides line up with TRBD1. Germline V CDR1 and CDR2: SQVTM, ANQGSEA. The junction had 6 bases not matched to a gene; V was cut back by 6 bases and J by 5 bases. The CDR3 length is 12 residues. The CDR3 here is CSVLTGEYGYTF. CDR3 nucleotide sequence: TGCAGCGTCCTAACAGGGGAATATGGCTACACCTTC.

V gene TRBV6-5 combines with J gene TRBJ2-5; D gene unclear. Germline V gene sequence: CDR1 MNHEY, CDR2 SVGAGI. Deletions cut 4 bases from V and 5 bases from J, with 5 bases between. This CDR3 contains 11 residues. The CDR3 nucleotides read TGTGCCAGCAGTTTTCTGGAGACCCAGTACTTC. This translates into CASSFLETQYF.

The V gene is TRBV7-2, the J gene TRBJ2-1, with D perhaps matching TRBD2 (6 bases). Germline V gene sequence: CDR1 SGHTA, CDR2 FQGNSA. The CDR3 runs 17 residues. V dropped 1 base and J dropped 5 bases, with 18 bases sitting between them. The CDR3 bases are TGTGCCAGCAGCTTAGGCCGTCCGGGGGTGTGGAACAATGAGCAGTTCTTC. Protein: CASSLGRPGVWNNEQFF.

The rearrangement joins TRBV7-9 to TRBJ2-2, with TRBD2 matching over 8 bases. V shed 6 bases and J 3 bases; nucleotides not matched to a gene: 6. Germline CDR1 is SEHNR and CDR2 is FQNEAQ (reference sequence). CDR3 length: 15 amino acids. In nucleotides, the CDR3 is TGTGCCAGCAGAGGCTCAGCGGGGGACACCGGGGAGCTGTTTTTT. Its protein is CASRGSAGDTGELFF.

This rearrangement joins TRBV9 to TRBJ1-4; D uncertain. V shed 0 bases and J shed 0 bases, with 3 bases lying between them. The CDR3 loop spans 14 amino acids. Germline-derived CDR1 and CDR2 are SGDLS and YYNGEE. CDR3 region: CASSVDTTNEKLFF. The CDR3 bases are TGTGCCAGCAGCGTAGACACAACTAATGAAAAACTGTTTTTT.

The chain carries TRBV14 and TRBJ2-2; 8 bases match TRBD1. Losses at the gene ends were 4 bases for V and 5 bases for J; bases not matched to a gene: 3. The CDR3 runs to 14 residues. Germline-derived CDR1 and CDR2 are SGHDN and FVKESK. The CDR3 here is CASSRGQGTGELFF. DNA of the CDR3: TGTGCCAGCAGCCGAGGACAGGGTACCGGGGAGCTGTTTTTT.

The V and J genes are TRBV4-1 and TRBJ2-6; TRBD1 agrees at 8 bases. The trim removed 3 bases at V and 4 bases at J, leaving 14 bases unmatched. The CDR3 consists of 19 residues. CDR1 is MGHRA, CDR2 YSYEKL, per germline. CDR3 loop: CASSHPLTGAYLGANVLTF. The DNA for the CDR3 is TGCGCCAGCAGCCATCCCCTGACAGGGGCGTACTTGGGGGCCAACGTCCTGACTTTC.

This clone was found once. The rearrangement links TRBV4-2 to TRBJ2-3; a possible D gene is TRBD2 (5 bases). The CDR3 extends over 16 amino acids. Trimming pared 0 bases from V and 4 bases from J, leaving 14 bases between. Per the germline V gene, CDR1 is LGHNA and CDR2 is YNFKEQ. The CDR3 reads CASSQDAGLWPDTQYF. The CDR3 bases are TGTGCCAGCAGCCAAGATGCCGGACTTTGGCCAGATACGCAGTATTTT.

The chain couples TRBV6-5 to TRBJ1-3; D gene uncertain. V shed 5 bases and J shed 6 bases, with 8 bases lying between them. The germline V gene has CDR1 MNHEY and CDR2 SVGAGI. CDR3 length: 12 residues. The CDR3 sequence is CASSPDKNTIYF. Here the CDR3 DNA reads TGTGCCAGCAGTCCCGACAAAAACACCATATATTTT.